This T cell receptor (beta chain) was obtained from a study of cytomegalovirus exposure and HLA in healthy donors (dated by TCRdb to about 2017). Study-level background: An earlier analysis of fewer than 750 of the donors reported over 250 Gb of sequence data and around 100 million unique TCR beta sequences obtained from about 180 million T cells. In the later analysis, no new phenotypic data were used to find candidate immune exposures; instead, reliance was placed on TCR beta sequences and their occurrence across donors. HLA typing covered class I and class II loci at four-digit resolution. The study aimed to test whether signatures of past pathogen exposure could be identified by cataloging public T cell receptors. A later analysis re-examined previously published TCR beta repertoires from about 670 donors and added high-resolution HLA genotyping to investigate patterns of TCR occurrence. Across around 400 genotyped donors of the cohort, an average of 235,054 unique TCR beta nucleotide sequences per donor were sequenced, and roughly 20% of those sequences were non-productive. High-throughput TCR immunosequencing, statistical association of individual TCRs with disease status, and machine learning were combined to predict cytomegalovirus infection status. The study used immunosequencing to profile the T cell repertoires of more than 650 subjects and linked those repertoires to cytomegalovirus serostatus. In addition to the first cohort of 500 to 850 subjects, a separate validation cohort of under 150 different subjects was used. Among the roughly 400 genotyped donors, 81% belonged to the genetic ancestry cluster associated with self-reported Caucasian donors. All discovery cohort repertoires had been generated using a single sequencing platform. In an earlier analysis of a few hundred of the donors, high-throughput TCR beta sequencing was used to judge whether each TCR beta V gene segment behaved as functional or pseudogenic. Roughly 300 gigabases of sequencing data and roughly 81 million unique TCR sequences made up an early release that covered around 640 HLA-typed donors. Typing coverage varied by locus: about 620-630 donors for A, B, C, DRB1 and DQB1; approximately 500 for DQA1; around 570 for DPA1; around 490 for DPB1. Alongside the repertoire data, information on donor age, sex, ethnicity and CMV serostatus was compiled. A later genetic analysis used genome-wide SNP genotypes for about 55% of the 666 donors, treating that subset as a discovery cohort. A handful of DR-DQ haplotypes were handled as single units for association and clustering because linkage in the cohort was strong.

Overall study results and their limits: A later genetic analysis associated a missense DCLRE1C variant with V-gene and J-gene trimming of TCR beta chains, and an independent cohort replicated the association. This cohort had only TCR beta chains sequenced, and the lack of alpha or paired-chain data limited which features could be detected. In a later analysis, several top co-occurrence clusters were reported to appear linked to parvovirus B19, influenza, CMV and Epstein-Barr virus. In a later analysis, around 17,000 TCR beta sequences were associated with specific HLA alleles at a false discovery rate of 0.05. A later genetic analysis reported fewer N-insertions in productive TCRs among donors in an Asian-associated ancestry cluster than the approximately 700-donor mean. A further reported finding was that TCR beta sequences accurately predicted the HLA-A and HLA-B alleles for most subjects in the first cohort. Some IMGT-functional V segments, including TRBV6-2 and TRBV6-3, could not be told apart with the 87-base-pair reads, so those segments were excluded. Across donors, most TCR sequences were observed very rarely, whereas some public TCRs were present in many individuals. Compared with equally common non-associated chains, HLA-associated TCR beta chains in a later analysis were more clonally expanded and had lower generation probabilities. In an earlier analysis of some 640 of the donors, most TCR beta V segments were observed in productive rearrangements about 87% or about 30% of the time, broadly matching IMGT annotations. The authors suggested that the approach could potentially be extended to other disease states and immunological phenotypes. Linkage disequilibrium might explain the correlated functional status among segregating V segments, but an unknown experimental factor could not be excluded. The study gave a list of about 170 TCR beta chains associated with cytomegalovirus. Because counts were too low, about 18 rarely observed V segments, including chromosome 9 orphons, were excluded from the earlier analysis of under 650 of the donors. Immune exposure information for the cohort was limited to CMV serostatus. Most CMV-associated TCR beta chains appeared to be HLA-restricted in a later analysis, and the HLA associations seemed to be driven largely by CMV exposure. A cluster of highly shared sequence variants was judged likely to be a technical artifact of the sequencing pipeline. HLA typing was unavailable for some donors at each locus, so association tests used only the typed subset. Presence/absence analyses assumed roughly uniform sequencing depth across donors, an assumption that may not hold. Strong co-occurrence of HLA alleles, especially DR and DQ, made assigning TCR associations to individual alleles difficult. The classifier was reported to diagnose cytomegalovirus status with high specificity and sensitivity in both the original cohort and the validation cohort. According to a later analysis, TCR association rates differed among HLA loci, with DRB1 alleles showing the most associated TCRs and HLA-C alleles showing the fewest. In vitro tests confirmed that three of the cytomegalovirus-associated TCR beta chains recognize cytomegalovirus antigens.

The cohort consisted of 600 or so healthy bone marrow donors. At the time of sampling, every cohort member was nominally healthy, though immune exposures that went unrecorded were likely present. The donor tested CMV seronegative and was one of the 352 seronegative cohort members. A peripheral blood sample was collected from each donor, and TCR beta sequencing was performed on peripheral blood mononuclear cells. Genomic DNA extraction from the blood cell samples was performed with the Qiagen DNeasy Blood Extraction Kit. A word on this clone: The target of this receptor is not known. No base qualities exist here, and no much larger clone lies one base off it.

Libraries were built with the immunoSEQ multiplex PCR assay. For the multiplex PCR, a mixture combining 60 forward primers for TCR Vbeta segments and 13 reverse primers for TCR Jbeta segments was used. Amplification of the CDR3 region of rearranged TCR beta genes was performed with a multiplex PCR assay on genomic DNA. Amplified TCR beta libraries were sequenced as 87-base-pair reads on the Illumina HiSeq System. For the original study's pipeline: In a later analysis, some 80 million unique TCR beta chains were counted across the 500 to 850 repertoires, and roughly 11 million of these chains were shared by at least two donors. A nearest-neighbor algorithm error-corrected the raw reads and collapsed the reads into unique sequences, merging closely related sequences to remove PCR and sequencing errors. Alignment of CDR3 sequences to IMGT reference sequences was used to assign V, D and J gene segments. For a sequence to be retained, at least a six-nucleotide match to both a V gene segment and a J gene segment was required. Rearrangements were classified as productive when the CDR3 lacked stop codons and remained in frame with V and J, and all other rearrangements were classified as non-productive. CDR3 was defined by IMGT convention, running from the second conserved V-encoded cysteine to the conserved J-encoded phenylalanine. In an earlier analysis of more than 550 of the donors, sequences lacking an unambiguous match to a single V gene segment were excluded. An earlier analysis of almost 600 of the donors classified V segments as functional when productive rearrangements were above 56.7% and as segregating when the standard deviation between donors was above 5%. To diagnose cytomegalovirus status from the catalog of TCR beta chain sequences, a statistical classification framework was built. V and J gene assignment, in a later analysis, came from comparing TCR nucleotide sequences with IMGT/GENE-DB human TR gene sequences. A later analysis assigned CDR3 sequences and most-parsimonious VDJ recombination scenarios with the TCRdist pipeline. In a later analysis, every TCR beta chain was defined by the combination of its CDR3 amino acid sequence and its V-gene family, and reads without a unique V-gene family were dropped. A later analysis removed 450 to 600 highly shared, low-generation-probability nucleotide sequences to deal with suspected cross-contamination and a sequencing artifact. In a later analysis, a clonal expansion index was calculated for each public chain from normalized within-repertoire ranks of inferred template counts. A later analysis computed generation probabilities with a VDJ recombination model fitted to out-of-frame rearrangements, and checked the results against IGoR. Hypergeometric tests were used in a later analysis to score TCR-TCR, TCR-HLA and TCR-CMV co-occurrence, with a repertoire-size bias correction applied to the TCR pairs. A later analysis estimated false discovery rates by permuting HLA or CMV assignments 20 times. In a later analysis, co-occurring TCRs were grouped using DBSCAN, with TCRdist sequence similarity added in when clustering inside HLA-allele-positive subsets. Repertoires with fewer than 30,000 or more than 120,000 public chains were left out of co-occurrence clustering, as were a handful of repertoires with anomalous nucleotide sharing. TCRdb obtained this table from immuneACCESS and retained in-frame rearrangements with V and J assigned. These tables miss some clones; where compared with another copy, unresolved V genes account for less than half of the shortfall, and the remainder is unexplained. D and trimming were read from the DNA, whereas the V and J calls and clone size are those reported in that table. This sample is represented by approximately 150,000 clones; over 55% of them were singletons. The ten largest clones capture approximately 2.1% of the sample.

Unmatched junction bases come to 9, with V trimmed by 4 bases and J by 4 bases. Via the germline V gene, CDR1 is KGHSH and CDR2 LQKENI. From cysteine to phenylalanine, the CDR3 is 17 amino acids long. The sequence is cut down to CDR3 DNA, 51 bases in frame from base 1. The sample comprised PBMCs. This receptor chain uses TRBV18 and TRBJ2-1, and TRBD2 aligns with 11 junction nucleotides. The TCR sequence derives from a middle-aged man in good health and CMV-seronegative. CDR3 protein: CASSLGAGTSGYNEQFF. The DNA reads as follows: TGTGCCAGCTCACTTGGGGCCGGGACTAGCGGATACAATGAGCAGTTCTTC. Where the CDR3 stops, the reference TRBV18 and TRBJ2-1 genes take over; the full variable domain is NAGVMQNPRHLVRRRGQEARLRCSPMKGHSHVYWYRQLPEEGLKFMVYLQKENIIDESGMPKERFSAEFPKEGPSILRIQQVVRGDSAAYFCASSLGAGTSGYNEQFFGPGTRLTVL.